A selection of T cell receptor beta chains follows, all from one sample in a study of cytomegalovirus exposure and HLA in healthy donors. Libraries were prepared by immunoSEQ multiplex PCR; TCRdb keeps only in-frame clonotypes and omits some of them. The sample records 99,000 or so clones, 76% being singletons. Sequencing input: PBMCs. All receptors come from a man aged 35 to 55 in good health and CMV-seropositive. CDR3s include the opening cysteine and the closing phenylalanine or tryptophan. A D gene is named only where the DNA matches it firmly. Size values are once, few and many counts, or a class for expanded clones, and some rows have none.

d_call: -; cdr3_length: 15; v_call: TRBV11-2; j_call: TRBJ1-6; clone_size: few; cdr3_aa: CASSFRQAYNSPLHF; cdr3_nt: TGTGCCAGCAGCTTTAGACAGGCCTATAATTCACCCCTCCACTTT
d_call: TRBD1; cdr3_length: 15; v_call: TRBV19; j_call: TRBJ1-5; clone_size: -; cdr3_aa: CASSLGDRGDQPQHF; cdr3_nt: TGTGCCAGTAGCCTGGGTGACAGGGGGGATCAGCCCCAGCATTTT
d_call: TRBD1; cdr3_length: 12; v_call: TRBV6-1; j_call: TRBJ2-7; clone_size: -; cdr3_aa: CASNGQGKEQYF; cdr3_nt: TGTGCCAGCAATGGACAGGGGAAGGAGCAGTACTTC
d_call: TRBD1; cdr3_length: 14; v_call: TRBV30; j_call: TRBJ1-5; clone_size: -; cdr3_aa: CALRTGFSNQPQHF; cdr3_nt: TGTGCCTTAAGGACAGGGTTTAGCAATCAGCCCCAGCATTTT
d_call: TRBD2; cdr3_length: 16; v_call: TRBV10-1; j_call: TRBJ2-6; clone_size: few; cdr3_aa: CASSDPGGDGANGLTF; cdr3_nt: TGCGCCAGCAGTGACCCGGGGGGGGACGGGGCCAACGGCCTGACTTTC
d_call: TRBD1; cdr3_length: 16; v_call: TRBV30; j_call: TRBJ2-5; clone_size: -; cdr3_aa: CAWRGRTGGGLETQYF; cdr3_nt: TGTGCCTGGAGGGGAAGAACAGGGGGCGGGTTAGAGACCCAGTACTTC
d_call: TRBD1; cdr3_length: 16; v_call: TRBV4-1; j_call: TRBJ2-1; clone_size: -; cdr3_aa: CASSQIPGQGPDEQFF; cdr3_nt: TGCGCCAGCAGCCAAATTCCGGGACAGGGGCCCGATGAGCAGTTCTTC
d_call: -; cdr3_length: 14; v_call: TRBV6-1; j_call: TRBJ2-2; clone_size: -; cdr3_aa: CASSARGVTGELFF; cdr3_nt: TGTGCCAGCAGTGCACGCGGGGTTACCGGGGAGCTGTTTTTT
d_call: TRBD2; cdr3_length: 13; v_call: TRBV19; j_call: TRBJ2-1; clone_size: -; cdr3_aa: CASNDRDYNQQFF; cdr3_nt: TGTGCCAGTAACGATAGGGACTACAATCAGCAGTTCTTC
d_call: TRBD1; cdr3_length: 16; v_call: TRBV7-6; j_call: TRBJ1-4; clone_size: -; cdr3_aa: CASSSRYTGGGEKLFF; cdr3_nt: TGTGCCAGCAGCTCAAGATATACAGGGGGAGGTGAAAAACTGTTTTTT
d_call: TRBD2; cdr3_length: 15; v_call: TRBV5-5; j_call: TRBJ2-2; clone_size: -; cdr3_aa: CASSLAGKNTGELFF; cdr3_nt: TGTGCCAGCAGCTTAGCGGGAAAGAACACCGGGGAGCTGTTTTTT
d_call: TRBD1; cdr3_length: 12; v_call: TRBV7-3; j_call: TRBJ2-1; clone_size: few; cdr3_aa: CASSPGGTEQFF; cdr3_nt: TGTGCCAGCAGCCCAGGGGGCACTGAGCAGTTCTTC
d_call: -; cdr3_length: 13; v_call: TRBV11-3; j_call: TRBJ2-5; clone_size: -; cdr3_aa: CASTLRAEETQYF; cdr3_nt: TGTGCCAGCACCCTCAGGGCGGAAGAGACCCAGTACTTC
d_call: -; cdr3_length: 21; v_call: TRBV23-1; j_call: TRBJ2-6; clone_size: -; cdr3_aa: CASSQPLNWTAKDSGANGLTF; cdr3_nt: TGCGCCAGCAGTCAGCCTTTGAACTGGACAGCCAAGGACTCTGGGGCCAACGGCCTGACTTTC
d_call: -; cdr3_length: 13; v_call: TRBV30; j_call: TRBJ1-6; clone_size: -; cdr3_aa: CAWRPTQNSPLHF; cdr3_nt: TGTGCCTGGAGGCCCACGCAGAATTCACCCCTCCACTTT
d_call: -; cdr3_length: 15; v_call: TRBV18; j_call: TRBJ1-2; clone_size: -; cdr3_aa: CASSPGEGPLYGYTF; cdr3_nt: TGTGCCAGCTCACCAGGGGAGGGGCCCCTCTATGGCTACACCTTC
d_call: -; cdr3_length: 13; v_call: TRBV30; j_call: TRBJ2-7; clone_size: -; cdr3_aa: CAWSVSDSYEQYF; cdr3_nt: TGTGCCTGGAGTGTCTCAGACTCCTACGAGCAGTACTTC
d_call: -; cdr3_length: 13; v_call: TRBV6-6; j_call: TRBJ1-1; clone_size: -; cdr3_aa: CASSHLEGTEAFF; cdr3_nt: TGTGCCAGCAGTCACCTGGAGGGCACTGAAGCTTTCTTT
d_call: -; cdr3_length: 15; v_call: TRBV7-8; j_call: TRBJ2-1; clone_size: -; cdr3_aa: CASSLMGSFHNEQFF; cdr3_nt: TGTGCCAGCAGCTTAATGGGTAGCTTCCACAATGAGCAGTTCTTC
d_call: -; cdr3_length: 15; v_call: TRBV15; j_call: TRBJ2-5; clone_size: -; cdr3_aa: CATSRDIAAPETQYF; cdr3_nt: TGTGCCACCAGCAGAGACATAGCGGCCCCGGAGACCCAGTACTTC
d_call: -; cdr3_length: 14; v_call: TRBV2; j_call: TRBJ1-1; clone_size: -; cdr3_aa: CASRERGRDTEAFF; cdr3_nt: TGTGCCAGCAGGGAGCGGGGGAGGGACACTGAAGCTTTCTTT
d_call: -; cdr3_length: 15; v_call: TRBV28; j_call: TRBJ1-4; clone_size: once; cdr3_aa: CASSPPTRSGGKLFF; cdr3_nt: TGTGCCAGCAGTCCCCCGACACGCTCGGGGGGAAAACTGTTTTTT
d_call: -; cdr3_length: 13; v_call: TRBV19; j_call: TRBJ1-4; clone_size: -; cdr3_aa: CASSNEGVEKLFF; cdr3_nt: TGTGCCAGTAGTAACGAGGGGGTTGAAAAACTGTTTTTT
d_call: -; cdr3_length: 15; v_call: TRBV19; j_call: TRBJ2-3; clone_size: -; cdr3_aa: CASSIEIAATDTQYF; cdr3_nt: TGTGCCAGTAGTATAGAGATAGCGGCAACAGATACGCAGTATTTT
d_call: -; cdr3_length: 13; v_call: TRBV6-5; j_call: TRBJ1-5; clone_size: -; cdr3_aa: CASSRRASQPQHF; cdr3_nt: TGTGCCAGCAGTCGCAGGGCATCACAGCCCCAGCATTTT
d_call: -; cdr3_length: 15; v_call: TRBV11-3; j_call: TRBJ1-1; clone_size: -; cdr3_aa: CASSLDPGMNTEAFF; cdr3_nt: TGTGCCAGCAGCTTAGATCCGGGGATGAACACTGAAGCTTTCTTT
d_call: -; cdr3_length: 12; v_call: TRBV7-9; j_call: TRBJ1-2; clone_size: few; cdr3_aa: CASSLSSYGYTF; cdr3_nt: TGTGCCAGCAGCTTAAGTAGTTATGGCTACACCTTC
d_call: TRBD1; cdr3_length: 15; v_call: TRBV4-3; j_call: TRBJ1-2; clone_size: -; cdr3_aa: CASSPQEAGGYGYTF; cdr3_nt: TGCGCCAGCAGCCCCCAGGAGGCAGGGGGCTATGGCTACACCTTC
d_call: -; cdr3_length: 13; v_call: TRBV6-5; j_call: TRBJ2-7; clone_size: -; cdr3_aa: CASSPTVQGEQYF; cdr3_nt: TGTGCCAGCAGCCCCACCGTACAGGGCGAGCAGTACTTC